This T cell receptor beta chain was identified in a study of T cells in Graves' hyperthyroidism and ophthalmopathy. General observations from the study: Stable hyperthyroidism was told apart from ophthalmopathy by a model built on 13 V-J features.

Using RNA transcripts as the source, TCR beta CDR3 regions were amplified. When the TCR CDR3 underwent first-round RT-PCR, the HTBI primer set was used. TCRdb reprocessed the multiplex PCR reads with MiXCR, giving one entry per CDR3 protein. The profile shows some 770,000 distinct CDR3 sequences, less than 20% of them singletons. In regard to this clonotype: Its antigen is unknown.

V was cut by 2 bases and J by 8 bases, with 16 bases left in between. Per germline, CDR1 SGHTA and CDR2 FQGNSA. The CDR3 is 15 amino acids. PBMCs were sourced from roughly 10 ml fresh peripheral blood. The sample was blood. V gene TRBV7-2 combines with J gene TRBJ2-1; D call uncertain. The sequence derives from a man aged 18 to 29 with Graves' hyperthyroidism. The CDR3 reads CASSLLGRLFDEQFF. The CDR3, as DNA: TGTGCCAGCAGCTTACTCGGGCGCCTCTTCGATGAGCAGTTCTTC.